Below, 11 T cell receptor beta chains from the same sample are listed, as sequenced in a study of blood T cells in healthy people across ages. It was with a sample-barcoded 5' primer and a J-beta primer mix that a second PCR of about 6 to 12 cycles was run. One entry per CDR3 protein results from TCRdb running MiXCR on the 5' RACE reads. The sample lists some 860,000 distinct CDR3 sequences; around 50% were seen once. Material: blood. All receptors come from a man aged 35-49 years in good health.

The J gene is TRBJ2-1, the V gene TRBV20-1, with D unclear. This CDR3 contains 13 residues. Germline lookup yields CDR1 DFQATT and CDR2 SNEGSKA (reference sequence). V shed 1 base and J shed 8 bases, with 12 bases lying between them. CDR3 sequence reads: CSARGASFHEQFF. For the CDR3, the DNA is TGCAGTGCTAGAGGGGCTAGTTTCCATGAGCAGTTCTTC.

The gene calls are TRBV6-2 or TRBV6-3 and TRBJ2-1, with D perhaps matching TRBD1 (7 bases). Germline-derived CDR1 and CDR2 are MNHEY and SVGEGT. V lost 5 bases, J lost 0 bases, and 20 bases lay in between. The CDR3 runs 18 residues. This CDR3 reads CASSNQGGSSFSYNEQFF. The CDR3, as DNA: TGTGCCAGCAGTAATCAGGGGGGTTCTTCCTTCTCCTACAATGAGCAGTTCTTC.

This chain connects TRBV7-2 to TRBJ1-2, with 8 bases lining up with TRBD1. This CDR3 is 14 amino acids long. Germline CDR1 is SGHTA and CDR2 is FQGNSA. V lost 3 bases and J lost 7; bases outside the gene matches: 7. The CDR3 DNA reads TGTGCCAGCAGCTTCGACAGGGGCAGGTCTGGCTACACCTTC. It specifies CASSFDRGRSGYTF.

The rearrangement links TRBV28 to TRBJ2-7; D is perhaps TRBD2 (6 bases). This CDR3 has 16 residues. Trimming pared 3 bases from V and 3 bases from J, leaving 18 bases between. Germline CDR1 MDHEN, CDR2 SYDVKM. The CDR3 reads CASSLSGGGRHYEQYF. CDR3 in DNA: TGTGCCAGCAGTTTGAGTGGGGGAGGTCGGCACTACGAGCAGTACTTC.

This sequence joins TRBV7-9 and TRBJ2-2; no firm D call. V was trimmed by 7 bases and J by 7 bases, leaving 4 bases between them. The CDR3 is 10 amino acids. Germline V gene sequence: CDR1 SEHNR, CDR2 FQNEAQ (reference sequence). The CDR3 region is CASKGGELFF. For the CDR3, the DNA is TGTGCCAGCAAGGGCGGGGAGCTGTTTTTT.

The gene calls are TRBV12-3 or TRBV12-4 and TRBJ2-1; D uncertain. This CDR3 comprises 12 residues. V gave up 6 bases and J gave up 9 bases, with 12 bases separating them. CDR3 nucleotide sequence: TGTGCCAGCAGGGACCAGCCTGCTGAGCAGTTCTTC. Translated, it gives CASRDQPAEQFF.

To note about this clonotype: With a much larger clone just one base away, this may be a read error. The chain uses TRBV29-1 and TRBJ1-5; 9 bases are shared with TRBD1. This CDR3 is built from 14 residues. V dropped 5 bases and J dropped 9; count of bases not matched to a gene: 11. CDR1 is SQVTM and CDR2 is ANQGSEA in the germline V gene. CDR3 nucleotide sequence: TGCAGCGTTCCCGGGACAGGGCTGTGTGGGCCCCAGCATTTT. Its translation: CSVPGTGLCGPQHF.

The chain links TRBV20-1 to TRBJ2-3, with TRBD2 identical over 8 bases. Germline CDR1 and CDR2: DFQATT and SNEGSKA (reference sequence). Germline trimming cut 3 bases from V and 1 base from J; bases unmatched to any gene: 9. The CDR3 runs to 16 residues. The CDR3 sequence: CSASTASGFGTDTQYF. The DNA for the CDR3 is TGCAGTGCTAGTACCGCTAGCGGGTTTGGCACAGATACGCAGTATTTT.

This rearrangement joins TRBV12-3 or TRBV12-4 to TRBJ1-5; possible D gene TRBD1, 6 bases. V was cut by 6 bases and J by 6 bases, with 15 bases left in between. The CDR3 runs 14 residues. CDR3 nucleotide sequence: TGTGCCAGCAGCAATGGGGGGGGGCGTCAGCCCCAGCATTTT. Amino acid sequence: CASSNGGGRQPQHF.

The chain carries TRBV12-3 or TRBV12-4 and TRBJ1-4; TRBD1 is a possible D gene (5 bases). The germline V and J ends were trimmed by 6 bases and 11 bases, with 16 bases remaining between them. This CDR3 has 13 amino acids. CDR3: CASSPVGVGKLFF. The DNA for the CDR3 is TGTGCCAGCAGCCCGGTAGGGGTCGGGAAACTGTTTTTT.

The V call is TRBV20-1, the J call TRBJ2-7; 7 bases match TRBD1. Germline V gives CDR1 DFQATT, CDR2 SNEGSKA (reference sequence). The V gene end was trimmed by 4 bases and the J gene end by 3 bases; junction bases not matched to a gene: 9. This CDR3 has 14 residues. CDR3 sequence: CSATTRDSYYEQYF. CDR3 nucleotide sequence: TGCAGTGCTACCACCCGGGACAGCTACTACGAGCAGTACTTC.